This is a list of T cell receptor beta chains from one sample in a study of cytomegalovirus exposure and HLA in healthy donors. Some clones are missing from TCRdb's copy, which holds only in-frame ones; the method was immunoSEQ multiplex PCR. The data contain some 66,000 clones, approximately 78% of them singletons. Sequencing was performed on PBMCs. The receptor source for this set is a woman under 40 in good health and CMV-seronegative. The CDR3 runs from the conserved cysteine through the conserved F or W. The order of the fields is clone size, V gene, D gene, J gene, CDR3 DNA, CDR3 protein. A D gene is named only where the DNA matches it firmly. Clone size is stated in some rows and not others, as once, few, many or a class when expanded.

NA	TRBV5-6	NA	TRBJ2-7	TGTGCCAGCAGCTTGAAGAGTTACGAGCAGTACTTC	CASSLKSYEQYF
NA	TRBV6-6	TRBD2	TRBJ2-5	TGTGCCAGCAGCCCTTGGGGGACTAGCGGGGATAAGACCCAGTACTTC	CASSPWGTSGDKTQYF
NA	TRBV6-1	TRBD2	TRBJ2-1	TGTGCCAGCAGTGAAGAAGGACTAGCGGGGCCTTACAATGAGCAGTTCTTC	CASSEEGLAGPYNEQFF
NA	TRBV7-2	TRBD1	TRBJ1-6	TGTGCCAGCAGCTCCGCCCGGGACAGAAGGATTTCACCCCTCCACTTT	CASSSARDRRISPLHF
once	TRBV5-1	NA	TRBJ2-3	TGCGCCAGCTGTTCCGCGTCTCAGGGCACAGATACGCAGTATTTT	CASCSASQGTDTQYF
NA	TRBV6-5	NA	TRBJ1-4	TGTGCCAGCAGTTACGGGCGGGTTAATGAAAAACTGTTTTTT	CASSYGRVNEKLFF
NA	TRBV5-6	NA	TRBJ1-6	TGTGCCAGCAGCTGGGCCTTACAGAGCTCCTATAATTCACCCCTCCACTTT	CASSWALQSSYNSPLHF
NA	TRBV4-3	TRBD1	TRBJ2-5	TGCGCCAGCAGCCATAACTCACAGGGGAGAGAGCAGTACTTC	CASSHNSQGREQYF
few	TRBV5-6	TRBD1	TRBJ1-3	TGTGCCAGCAGCTTTAGCGGGACAGCGGCCTCTGGAAACACCATATATTTT	CASSFSGTAASGNTIYF
NA	TRBV4-3	NA	TRBJ2-7	TGCGCCAGCAGCCAAGATACCTCGCGGAACGAGCAGTACTTC	CASSQDTSRNEQYF
NA	TRBV27	NA	TRBJ1-2	TGTGCCAGCAGTTTATCGGGAGACTTAAACTATGGCTACACCTTC	CASSLSGDLNYGYTF
NA	TRBV4-2	TRBD2	TRBJ2-5	TGTGCCAGCAGCCAGGGGACGTTGGGGGGGACCGTGGGGGAGACCCAGTACTTC	CASSQGTLGGTVGETQYF
NA	TRBV30	TRBD2	TRBJ2-3	TGTGCCTGGAGTGCGGGAGGGGCAGATACGCAGTATTTT	CAWSAGGADTQYF
NA	TRBV5-1	NA	TRBJ2-6	TGCGCCAGCAGCTTGGGAGGTAGCTCTGGGGCCAACGTCCTGACTTTC	CASSLGGSSGANVLTF
NA	TRBV2	NA	TRBJ1-4	TGTGCCAGCCGTGAGACCGGAGGAACTAATGAAAAACTGTTTTTT	CASRETGGTNEKLFF
NA	TRBV6-6	NA	TRBJ1-4	TGTGCCAGCATCGCGGCCGGGGGAGGAAAACTGTTTTTT	CASIAAGGGKLFF
NA	TRBV5-5	NA	TRBJ1-2	TGTGCCAGCAGTCCCGCGCTTGGGGCAGGAAGCTATGGCTACACCTTC	CASSPALGAGSYGYTF
NA	TRBV6-1	NA	TRBJ1-5	TGTGCCAGCAGTGTACTCCTGAGGTATGATCAGCCCCAGCATTTT	CASSVLLRYDQPQHF
NA	TRBV7-2	TRBD2	TRBJ2-5	TGTGCCAGCAGCTACGCGGGGGTGGGAGGGGAGACCCAGTACTTC	CASSYAGVGGETQYF
NA	TRBV27	TRBD1	TRBJ2-7	TGTGCCAGCAGCCACCGGGACAGGGGTCTTACGAACGCCTACGAGCAGTACTTC	CASSHRDRGLTNAYEQYF
NA	TRBV6-1	TRBD1	TRBJ2-7	TGTGCCAGCAGTGGACAGGGGGGGTTTAGAGAGCAGTACTTC	CASSGQGGFREQYF
few	TRBV6-1	NA	TRBJ1-5	TGTGCCAGCAGTGAAGACGTGGGGGCGCGGGGCAATCAGCCCCAGCATTTT	CASSEDVGARGNQPQHF
NA	TRBV7-2	TRBD1	TRBJ1-3	TGTGCCAGCAGCCTCCTACAAGGACAGGGTTGTTATTTT	CASSLLQGQGCYF
NA	TRBV25-1	NA	TRBJ2-2	TGTGCCAGCAGTGAATTCCAGGGTGCCGGGGAGCTGTTTTTT	CASSEFQGAGELFF
NA	TRBV6-5	NA	TRBJ1-5	TGTGCCAGCAGTTACTCTTCTCAACACCCCAATCAGCCCCAGCATTTT	CASSYSSQHPNQPQHF